This T cell receptor (beta chain) was found in a study of a mutant IDH1 vaccine in newly diagnosed glioma. As for the study in general: Males made up approximately 62% and females approximately 40% of treated patients, whose mean age was approximately 41 years. Study-level points and caveats: Pseudoprogression apparently lacked any relation to changes in top peripheral T cell clonotypes.

Time point indicated: baseline, week 1 (first vaccination visit). Treatment specified: pre-vaccination baseline after standard-of-care therapy. The study enrolled donors with new WHO grade 3 or 4 IDH1-mutant, ATRX-lost astrocytomas. This clone appeared many times. Its antigen remains unidentified. The data were produced by immunoSEQ multiplex PCR, yet TCRdb's version contains in-frame clones alone and is incomplete. The sample shows 85,000 to 100,000 clones, around 80% of them seen only once. The CDR3 runs to 13 residues. Per germline, CDR1 SNHLY and CDR2 FYNNEI. V lost 3 bases and J 2 bases, leaving 7 bases between the germline ends.

The sequencing here drew on PBMCs, taken from a glioma patient treated with radiotherapy, temozolomide or both. The V gene is TRBV2, the J gene TRBJ1-2; a possible D gene is TRBD1 (5 bases). This sequence was found in a man aged 35-49 years with glioma. The CDR3 loop reads CASSDRGNYGYTF. The DNA of the CDR3 is TGTGCCAGCAGTGATCGGGGGAACTATGGCTACACCTTC.